This T cell receptor (beta chain) is from a study of T cells in localized non-small cell lung cancer. This table comes from immunoSEQ multiplex PCR, and its TCRdb copy is limited to in-frame clones, with some not included. This sample carries 41,000 or so clones, around 86% of them seen once, and the ten largest clones take about 6.6%. CDR3 length: 14 amino acids. Trimming took 6 bases from V and 1 from J; bases not matched to a gene: 3. Germline lookup yields CDR1 MRHNA and CDR2 SNTAGT. Sequencing was performed on peripheral blood, taken before any cancer treatment. The TCR was taken from a woman aged 18-55 years with stage III lung adenocarcinoma. The chain employs TRBV6-4 and TRBJ2-5; 9 bases fit TRBD2. As DNA, the CDR3 is TGTGCCAGCAGAGCGGGGGGCCTCCAAGAGACCCAGTACTTC. Residues: CASRAGGLQETQYF.